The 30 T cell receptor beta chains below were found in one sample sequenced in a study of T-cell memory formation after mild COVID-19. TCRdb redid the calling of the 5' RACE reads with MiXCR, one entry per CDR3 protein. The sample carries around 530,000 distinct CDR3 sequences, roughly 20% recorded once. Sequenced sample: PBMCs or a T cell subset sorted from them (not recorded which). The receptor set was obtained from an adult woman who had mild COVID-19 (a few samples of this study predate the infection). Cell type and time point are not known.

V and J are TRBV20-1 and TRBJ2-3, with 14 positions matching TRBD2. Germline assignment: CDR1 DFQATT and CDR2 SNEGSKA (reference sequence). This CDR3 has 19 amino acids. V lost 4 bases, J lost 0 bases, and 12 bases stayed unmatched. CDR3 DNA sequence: TGCAGTGCTAACTCGGGACTAGCGGGGGCGAGTTTGAGCACAGATACGCAGTATTTT. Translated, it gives CSANSGLAGASLSTDTQYF.

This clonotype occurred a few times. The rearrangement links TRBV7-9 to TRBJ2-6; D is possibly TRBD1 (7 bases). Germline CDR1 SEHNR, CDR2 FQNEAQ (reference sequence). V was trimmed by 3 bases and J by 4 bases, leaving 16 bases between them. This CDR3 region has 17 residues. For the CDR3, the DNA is TGTGCCAGCAGCTTGCATACAGGGGAGGTAGGGGCCAACGTCCTGACTTTC. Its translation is CASSLHTGEVGANVLTF.

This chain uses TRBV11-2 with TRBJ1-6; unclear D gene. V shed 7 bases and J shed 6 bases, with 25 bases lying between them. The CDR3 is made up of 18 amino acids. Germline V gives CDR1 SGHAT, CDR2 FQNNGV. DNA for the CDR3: TGTGCCAGCATCTATTCTTCCCCATTAAATGGGTTTAATTCACCCCTCCACTTT. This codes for CASIYSSPLNGFNSPLHF. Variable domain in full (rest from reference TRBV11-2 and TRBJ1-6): EAGVAQSPRYKIIEKRQSVAFWCNPISGHATLYWYQQILGQGPKLLIQFQNNGVVDDSQLPKDRFSAERLKGVDSTLKIQPAKLEDSAVYLCASIYSSPLNGFNSPLHFGNGTRLTVT.

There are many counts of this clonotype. CDR3 coding DNA: TGCGCCAGCAGCTTGCGGGGGTCCTACGAGCAGTACTTC. It specifies CASSLRGSYEQYF. The chain couples TRBV5-1 to TRBJ2-7; tentatively, D is TRBD2 (6 bases). CDR3 length equals 13 residues. V was cut by 1 base and J by 1 base, with 6 bases left in between. Germline CDR1 is SGHRS and CDR2 is YFSETQ.

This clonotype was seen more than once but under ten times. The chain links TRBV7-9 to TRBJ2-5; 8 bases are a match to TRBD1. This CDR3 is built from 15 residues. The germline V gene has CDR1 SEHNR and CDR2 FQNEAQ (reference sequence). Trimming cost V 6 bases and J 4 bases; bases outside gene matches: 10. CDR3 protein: CASSRISGQGETQYF. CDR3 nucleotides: TGTGCCAGCAGTCGGATAAGCGGACAGGGAGAGACCCAGTACTTC.

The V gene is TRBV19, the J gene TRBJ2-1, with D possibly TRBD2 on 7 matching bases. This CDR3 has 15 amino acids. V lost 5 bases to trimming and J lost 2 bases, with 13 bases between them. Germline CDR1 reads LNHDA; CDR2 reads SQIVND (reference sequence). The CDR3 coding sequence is TGTGCCAGTAGTGGGGGGGCAGGGGCCTACAATGAGCAGTTCTTC. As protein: CASSGGAGAYNEQFF.

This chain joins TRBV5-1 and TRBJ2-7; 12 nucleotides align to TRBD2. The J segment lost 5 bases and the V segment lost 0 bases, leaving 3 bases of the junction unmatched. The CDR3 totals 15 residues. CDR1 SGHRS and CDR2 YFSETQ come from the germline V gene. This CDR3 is CASSLELAGGNEQYF. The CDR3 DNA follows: TGCGCCAGCAGCTTGGAGCTAGCGGGAGGGAACGAGCAGTACTTC.

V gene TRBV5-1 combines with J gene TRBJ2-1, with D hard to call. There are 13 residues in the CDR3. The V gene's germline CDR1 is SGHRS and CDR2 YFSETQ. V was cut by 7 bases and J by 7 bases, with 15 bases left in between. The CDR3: CASRPPRPNEQFF. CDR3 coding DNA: TGCGCCAGCCGCCCCCCAAGGCCGAATGAGCAGTTCTTC.

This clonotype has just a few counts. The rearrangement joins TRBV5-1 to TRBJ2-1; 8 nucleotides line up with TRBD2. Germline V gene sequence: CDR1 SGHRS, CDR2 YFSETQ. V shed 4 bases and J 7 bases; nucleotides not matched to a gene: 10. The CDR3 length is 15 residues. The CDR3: CASSPEGTSPNEQFF. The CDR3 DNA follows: TGCGCCAGCAGCCCTGAGGGGACTAGTCCAAATGAGCAGTTCTTC.

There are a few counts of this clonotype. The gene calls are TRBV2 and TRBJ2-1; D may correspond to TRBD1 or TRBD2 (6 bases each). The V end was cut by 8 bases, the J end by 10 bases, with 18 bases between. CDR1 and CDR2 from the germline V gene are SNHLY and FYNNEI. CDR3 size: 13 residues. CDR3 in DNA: TGTGCCAGCGGCGGGATTTCTAGGGGGGAGCAGTTCTTC. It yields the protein CASGGISRGEQFF.

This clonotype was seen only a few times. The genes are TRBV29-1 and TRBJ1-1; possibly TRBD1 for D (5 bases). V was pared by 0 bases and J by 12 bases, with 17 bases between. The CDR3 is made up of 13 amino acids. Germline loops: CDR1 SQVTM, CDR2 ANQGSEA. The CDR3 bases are TGCAGCGTTGAAGAGGCAGGGTCGGTAGGGACTTTCTTT. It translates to CSVEEAGSVGTFF. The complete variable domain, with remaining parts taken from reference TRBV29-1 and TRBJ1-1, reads SAVISQKPSRDICQRGTSLTIQCQVDSQVTMMFWYRQQPGQSLTLIATANQGSEATYESGFVIDKFPISRPNLTFSTLTVSNMSPEDSSIYLCSVEEAGSVGTFFGQGTRLTVV.

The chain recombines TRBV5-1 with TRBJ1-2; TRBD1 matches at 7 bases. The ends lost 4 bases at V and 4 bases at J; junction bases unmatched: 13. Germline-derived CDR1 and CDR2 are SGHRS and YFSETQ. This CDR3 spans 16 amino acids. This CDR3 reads CASSQGGIGLTYGYTF. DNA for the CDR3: TGCGCCAGCAGCCAGGGGGGAATCGGGTTAACCTATGGCTACACCTTC. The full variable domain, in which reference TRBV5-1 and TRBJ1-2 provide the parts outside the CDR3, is KAGVTQTPRYLIKTRGQQVTLSCSPISGHRSVSWYQQTPGQGLQFLFEYFSETQRNKGNFPGRFSGRQFSNSRSEMNVSTLELGDSALYLCASSQGGIGLTYGYTFGSGTRLTVV.

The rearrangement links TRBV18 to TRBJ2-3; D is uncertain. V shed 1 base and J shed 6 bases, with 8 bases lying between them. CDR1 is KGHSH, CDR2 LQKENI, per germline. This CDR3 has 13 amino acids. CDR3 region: CASSPRSWDTQYF. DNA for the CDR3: TGTGCCAGCTCACCACGTAGTTGGGATACGCAGTATTTT.

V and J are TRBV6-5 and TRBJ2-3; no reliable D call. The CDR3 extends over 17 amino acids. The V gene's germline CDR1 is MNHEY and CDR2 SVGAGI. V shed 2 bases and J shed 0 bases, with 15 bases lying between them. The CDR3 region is CASSYLGGTASTDTQYF. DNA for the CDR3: TGTGCCAGCAGTTACCTGGGCGGCACTGCTAGCACAGATACGCAGTATTTT.

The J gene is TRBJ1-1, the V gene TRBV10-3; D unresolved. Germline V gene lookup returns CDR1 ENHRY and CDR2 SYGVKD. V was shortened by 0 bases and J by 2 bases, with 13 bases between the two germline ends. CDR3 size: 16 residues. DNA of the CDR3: TGTGCCATCAGTGAGTCCCCCGCCGATGTCAACACTGAAGCTTTCTTT. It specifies CAISESPADVNTEAFF.

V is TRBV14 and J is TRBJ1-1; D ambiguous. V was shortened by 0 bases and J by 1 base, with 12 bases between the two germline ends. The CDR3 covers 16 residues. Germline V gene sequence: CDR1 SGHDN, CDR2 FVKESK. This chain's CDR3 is CASSQEEARQNTEAFF. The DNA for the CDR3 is TGTGCCAGCAGCCAAGAGGAGGCCAGGCAGAACACTGAAGCTTTCTTT.

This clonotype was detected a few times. The CDR3 nucleotides are TGTGCCACCAGTGATTCGACACGGATCACCGGGGAGCTGTTTTTT. Its translation is CATSDSTRITGELFF. This rearrangement joins TRBV24-1 to TRBJ2-2, with D hard to call. The CDR3 consists of 15 residues. The V end lost 2 bases, the J end lost 4 bases, and 10 bases lay between the germline ends. Germline assignment: CDR1 KGHDR and CDR2 SFDVKD.

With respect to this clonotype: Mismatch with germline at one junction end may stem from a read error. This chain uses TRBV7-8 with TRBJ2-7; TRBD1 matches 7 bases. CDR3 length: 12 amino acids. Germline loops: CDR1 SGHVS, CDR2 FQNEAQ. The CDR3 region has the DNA TGTGCCAGCAGCTTCCCCAGGACAGGTGCGGACTTC. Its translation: CASSFPRTGADF.

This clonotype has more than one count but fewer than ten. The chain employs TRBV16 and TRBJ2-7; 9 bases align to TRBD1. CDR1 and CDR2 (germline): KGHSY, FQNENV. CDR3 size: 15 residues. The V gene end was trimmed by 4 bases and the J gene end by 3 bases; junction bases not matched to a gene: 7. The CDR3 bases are TGTGCCAGCAGCCCAGGGACAGGGACGGTCTACGAGCAGTACTTC. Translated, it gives CASSPGTGTVYEQYF.

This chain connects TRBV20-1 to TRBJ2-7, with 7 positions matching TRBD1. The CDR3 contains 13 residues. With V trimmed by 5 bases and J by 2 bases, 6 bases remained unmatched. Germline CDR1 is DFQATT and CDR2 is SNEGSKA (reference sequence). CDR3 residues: CSALQGLTYEQYF. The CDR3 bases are TGCAGTGCTCTACAGGGGTTGACCTACGAGCAGTACTTC.

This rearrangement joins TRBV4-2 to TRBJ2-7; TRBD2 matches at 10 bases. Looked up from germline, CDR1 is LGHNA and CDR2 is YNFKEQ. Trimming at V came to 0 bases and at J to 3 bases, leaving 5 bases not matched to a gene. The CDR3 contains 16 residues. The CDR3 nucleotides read TGTGCCAGCAGCCAAGACGAGCGGGGGGGCTTCTACGAGCAGTACTTC. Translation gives CASSQDERGGFYEQYF.

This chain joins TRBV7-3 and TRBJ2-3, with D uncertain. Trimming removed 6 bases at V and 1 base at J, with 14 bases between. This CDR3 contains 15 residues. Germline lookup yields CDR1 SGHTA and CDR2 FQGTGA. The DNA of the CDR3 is TGTGCCAGCAGTCCCTTCGCAATAGGCACAGATACGCAGTATTTT. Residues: CASSPFAIGTDTQYF.

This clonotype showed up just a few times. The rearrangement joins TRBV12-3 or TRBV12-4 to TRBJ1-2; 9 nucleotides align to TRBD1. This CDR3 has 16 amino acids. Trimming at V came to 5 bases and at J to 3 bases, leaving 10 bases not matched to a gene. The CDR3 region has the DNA TGTGCCAGCAGTATTAACCGGGACAGGGATCACTATGGCTACACCTTC. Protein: CASSINRDRDHYGYTF.

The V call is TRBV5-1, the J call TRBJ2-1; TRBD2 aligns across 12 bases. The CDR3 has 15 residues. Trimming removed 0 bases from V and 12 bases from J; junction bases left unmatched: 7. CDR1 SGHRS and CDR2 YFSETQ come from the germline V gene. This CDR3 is CASSLGTSGALGQFF. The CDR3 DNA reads TGCGCCAGCAGCTTGGGGACTAGCGGGGCCCTTGGGCAGTTCTTC.

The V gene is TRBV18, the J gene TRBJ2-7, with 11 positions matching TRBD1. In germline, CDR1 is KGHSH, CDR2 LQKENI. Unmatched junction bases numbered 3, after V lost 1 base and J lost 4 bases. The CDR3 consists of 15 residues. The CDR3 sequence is CASSPLGQGGYEQYF. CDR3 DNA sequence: TGTGCCAGCTCACCACTGGGACAGGGGGGTTACGAGCAGTACTTC. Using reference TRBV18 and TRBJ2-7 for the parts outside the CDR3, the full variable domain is NAGVMQNPRHLVRRRGQEARLRCSPMKGHSHVYWYRQLPEEGLKFMVYLQKENIIDESGMPKERFSAEFPKEGPSILRIQQVVRGDSAAYFCASSPLGQGGYEQYFGPGTRLTVT.

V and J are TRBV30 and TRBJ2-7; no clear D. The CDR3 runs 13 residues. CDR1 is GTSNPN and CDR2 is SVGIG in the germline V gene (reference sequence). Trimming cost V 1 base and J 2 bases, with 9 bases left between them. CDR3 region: CAWSAVTPYEQYF. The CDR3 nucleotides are TGTGCCTGGAGTGCGGTTACCCCCTACGAGCAGTACTTC.

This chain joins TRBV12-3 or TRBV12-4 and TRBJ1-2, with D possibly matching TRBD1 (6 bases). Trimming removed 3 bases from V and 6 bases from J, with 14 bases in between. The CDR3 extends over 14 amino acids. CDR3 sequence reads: CASSFSGGMNGYTF. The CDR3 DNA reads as TGTGCCAGCAGTTTTTCGGGGGGCATGAATGGCTACACCTTC.

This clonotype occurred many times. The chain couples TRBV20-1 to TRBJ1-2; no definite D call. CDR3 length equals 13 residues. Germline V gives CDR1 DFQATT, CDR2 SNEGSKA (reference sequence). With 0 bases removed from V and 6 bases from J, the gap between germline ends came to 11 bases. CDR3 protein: CSARDEEGNGYTF. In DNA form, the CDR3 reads TGCAGTGCTAGAGATGAGGAGGGTAATGGCTACACCTTC.

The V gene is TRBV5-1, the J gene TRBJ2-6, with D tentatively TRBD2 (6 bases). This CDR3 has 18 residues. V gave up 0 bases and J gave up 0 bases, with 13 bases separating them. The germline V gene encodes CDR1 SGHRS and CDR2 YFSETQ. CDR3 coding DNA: TGCGCCAGCAGCTTGGACCAGGGAGGATACTCTGGGGCCAACGTCCTGACTTTC. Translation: CASSLDQGGYSGANVLTF.

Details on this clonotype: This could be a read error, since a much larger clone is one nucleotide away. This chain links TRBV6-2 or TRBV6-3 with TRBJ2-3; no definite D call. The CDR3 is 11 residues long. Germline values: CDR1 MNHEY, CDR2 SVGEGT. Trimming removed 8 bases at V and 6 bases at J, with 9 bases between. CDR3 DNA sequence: TGTGCCAGCCGCCCTAGGGATACGCAGTATTTT. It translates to CASRPRDTQYF.